Sequencing of this T cell receptor beta chain was carried out in a study of cytomegalovirus exposure and HLA in healthy donors. The CDR3 has 15 residues. Germline V gene sequence: CDR1 SGHVS, CDR2 FQNEAQ. V lost 5 bases and J 3 bases, leaving 14 bases between the germline ends. Vbeta (60) and Jbeta (13) primers were used in the PCR. Produced via immunoSEQ multiplex PCR; TCRdb's table is partial and in-frame only. The sample includes some 160,000 clones, 55% to 85% of them seen just once. This clone has just one count. The sequence was obtained from a man aged 40-49 years in good health and CMV-seronegative. The sample consisted of PBMCs. This chain links TRBV7-8 with TRBJ1-5, with D perhaps TRBD1 (5 bases). CDR3 nucleotide sequence: TGTGCCAGCAGCAGACGGGACTTTCACAATCAGCCCCAGCATTTT. As protein: CASSRRDFHNQPQHF. The full variable domain, in which reference TRBV7-8 and TRBJ1-5 provide the parts outside the CDR3, is GAGVSQSPRYKVAKRGQDVALRCDPISGHVSLFWYQQALGQGPEFLTYFQNEAQLDKSGLPSDRFFAERPEGSVSTLKIQRTQQEDSAVYLCASSRRDFHNQPQHFGDGTRLSIL.